A selection of T cell receptor beta chains follows, all from one sample in a study of cytomegalovirus exposure and HLA in healthy donors. The data were produced by immunoSEQ multiplex PCR, yet TCRdb's version contains in-frame clones alone and is incomplete. The sample includes around 95,000 clones, nearly 80% of them seen just once. The sample comprised PBMCs. All receptors come from a woman between 35 and 50 years old in good health and CMV-seropositive. Each CDR3 is given with its conserved first and last residue. D genes are given only for firm matches. Not every row has a clone size; where given, it reads once, few, many or a size class.

j_gene | abundance | v_gene | d_gene | CDR3nt | CDR3aa
TRBJ2-7 | . | TRBV5-1 | TRBD2 | TGCGCCAGCAGCGTTACCCCGGGACTATCATACGAGCAGTACTTC | CASSVTPGLSYEQYF
TRBJ2-2 | once | TRBV11-3 | TRBD2 | TGTGCCAGCAGCCTACCACGGATAGCGGGAGACACCGGGGAGCTGTTTTTT | CASSLPRIAGDTGELFF
TRBJ2-1 | . | TRBV29-1 | . | TGCAGCGCCGGGGAAGTCGACAATGAGCAGTTCTTC | CSAGEVDNEQFF
TRBJ2-3 | once | TRBV29-1 | TRBD1 | TGCAGCGGAACGGGACAGGGTTTGGGAGATACGCAGTATTTT | CSGTGQGLGDTQYF
TRBJ2-5 | . | TRBV10-2 | TRBD1 | TGCGCCAGCAGTGATCAGACAGGGTCTGGTCGGCTAGAGACCCAGTACTTC | CASSDQTGSGRLETQYF
TRBJ1-1 | . | TRBV2 | TRBD1 | TGTGCCAGTTTCATATCCCAGACAGGGAGAGCTTTCTTT | CASFISQTGRAFF
TRBJ2-7 | . | TRBV15 | . | TGTGCCACCAGCGAGGCGGGGAGCGACTCCTACGAGCAGTACTTC | CATSEAGSDSYEQYF
TRBJ1-1 | . | TRBV12-5 | . | TGTGCTAGTGGTTTGGTGGTTGGAAGGCAGGGGGCTTTCTTT | CASGLVVGRQGAFF
TRBJ2-2 | . | TRBV4-1 | . | TGCGCCAGCAGCCAAGATGAATTGTCGGCCGGGGAGCTGTTTTTT | CASSQDELSAGELFF
TRBJ2-3 | . | TRBV7-3 | . | TGTGCCAGCAGTGGAGGGCGTACAGATACGCAGTATTTT | CASSGGRTDTQYF
TRBJ2-1 | . | TRBV9 | TRBD2 | TGTGCCAGCAGCCCTACCGGGACTAGCGCGTACAATGAGCAGTTCTTC | CASSPTGTSAYNEQFF
TRBJ2-1 | . | TRBV5-1 | . | TGCGCCAGCAGCTTGATTGTAACGGGAGTTCACAATGAGCAGTTCTTC | CASSLIVTGVHNEQFF
TRBJ1-2 | once | TRBV7-6 | . | TGTGCCAGCAGCTTAGAGGGAGGGCGGGGCTACACCTTC | CASSLEGGRGYTF
TRBJ2-7 | . | TRBV2 | TRBD1 | TGTGCCAGCAGTGACGGACAGGGGTTCGGGGAGCAGTACTTC | CASSDGQGFGEQYF
TRBJ2-1 | . | TRBV7-9 | TRBD1 | TGTGCCAGCAGCTTCGGGACAGGGGGTTTTTTGGATGAGCAGTTCTTC | CASSFGTGGFLDEQFF
TRBJ2-5 | . | TRBV9 | TRBD2 | TGTGCCAGCAGCGTAGGGACTAGCGGAGTGTACCAAGAGACCCAGTACTTC | CASSVGTSGVYQETQYF
TRBJ1-2 | . | TRBV6-1 | . | TGTGCCAGCAGTGAATGGGAGGGCGGCTACACCTTC | CASSEWEGGYTF
TRBJ2-4 | . | TRBV7-9 | . | TGTGCCAGCAGCTCCCGGGAGACACAAAACATTCAGTACTTC | CASSSRETQNIQYF
TRBJ2-7 | few | TRBV2 | . | TGTGCCAGCAGACAAAGCAGGGATAAGGCACGGTACGAGCAGTACTTC | CASRQSRDKARYEQYF
TRBJ1-1 | few | TRBV5-6 | . | TGTGCCAGCAGCTTGGTACCGGGGAACACTGAAGCTTTCTTT | CASSLVPGNTEAFF
TRBJ1-2 | . | TRBV7-3 | . | TGTGCCAGCAGCTTAACTCCCTCGAACTATGGCTACACCTTC | CASSLTPSNYGYTF
TRBJ2-1 | . | TRBV28 | . | TGTGCCAGCAGCCGCAGAAATGAGCAGTTCTTC | CASSRRNEQFF
TRBJ1-4 | . | TRBV19 | . | TGTGCCAGTAGTATGGGAGGGACTAATGAAAAACTGTTTTTT | CASSMGGTNEKLFF
TRBJ2-7 | . | TRBV10-3 | . | TGTGCCATCAGTGAGAGAGGGGACTCCTACGAGCAGTACTTC | CAISERGDSYEQYF
TRBJ2-1 | . | TRBV10-3 | . | TGTGCCATCAGTGGGGTTGGGGCCAGATACAATGAGCAGTTCTTC | CAISGVGARYNEQFF
TRBJ1-2 | . | TRBV4-1 | . | TGCGCCAGCAGCCAAGAAGTTGGAAGGGTTGATACGGGGGGCTACACCTTC | CASSQEVGRVDTGGYTF
TRBJ1-1 | . | TRBV19 | . | TGTGCCAGTAGTATCCAGGGAGGATTTTACGGGAACACTGAAGCTTTCTTT | CASSIQGGFYGNTEAFF
TRBJ2-6 | once | TRBV2 | . | TGTGCCAGCAGTCCCCACCGGACATTCTCTGGGGCCAACGTCCTGACTTTC | CASSPHRTFSGANVLTF
TRBJ1-4 | . | TRBV29-1 | . | TGCAGCGGGCGCGGGAGGGATGAAAAACTGTTTTTT | CSGRGRDEKLFF
TRBJ1-2 | . | TRBV5-1 | . | TGCGCCAGCAGCCCAGACAGGATGAACTATGGCTACACCTTC | CASSPDRMNYGYTF
TRBJ1-6 | few | TRBV30 | . | TGTGCCTGGAGTGTGGGGCAGACAGATTCACCCCTCCACTTT | CAWSVGQTDSPLHF
TRBJ2-7 | . | TRBV6-1 | . | TGTGCCAGCAGTCGTATACAGGGTTCCTACGAGCAGTACTTC | CASSRIQGSYEQYF
TRBJ1-3 | . | TRBV18 | . | TGTGCCAGCTCGGGCTCCATTTCTGGAAACACCATATATTTT | CASSGSISGNTIYF
TRBJ1-2 | . | TRBV2 | TRBD1 | TGTGCCAGCAGTCTCGGGACAGGGAACTATGGCTACACCTTC | CASSLGTGNYGYTF
TRBJ2-1 | . | TRBV6-6 | . | TGTGCCAGCAGTTACACGCTGGGAGGTAACGGTGAGCAGTTCTTC | CASSYTLGGNGEQFF
TRBJ2-2 | once | TRBV29-1 | . | TGCAGCGTTGAAGACGGGACCCGGGAGACCGGGGAGCTGTTTTTT | CSVEDGTRETGELFF
TRBJ2-7 | few | TRBV6-1 | TRBD2 | TGTGCCAGCAGTGATCGGGCGGGAGAACCGGACGAGCAGTACTTC | CASSDRAGEPDEQYF
TRBJ1-3 | . | TRBV10-3 | . | TGTGCCATCAGTGACACAGGGAAAGGAGGAAACACCATATATTTT | CAISDTGKGGNTIYF
TRBJ2-1 | once | TRBV2 | TRBD1 | TGTGCCAGCAGTGAGGACAGGTACAATGAGCAGTTCTTC | CASSEDRYNEQFF
TRBJ2-5 | . | TRBV2 | . | TGTGCCAGCAGTGACGGGGAGCCGCAGTACTTC | CASSDGEPQYF
TRBJ2-4 | . | TRBV5-1 | . | TGCGCCAGCAGCTTGGGGCCCGGGGGAAACATTCAGTACTTC | CASSLGPGGNIQYF
TRBJ2-2 | . | TRBV2 | TRBD1 | TGTGCCAGCGCCTGGGACAGGGGCGGCACCGGGGAGCTGTTTTTT | CASAWDRGGTGELFF
TRBJ1-6 | . | TRBV28 | . | TGTGCCAGCAGCCCAACCAGTATTCATAATTCACCCCTCCACTTT | CASSPTSIHNSPLHF
TRBJ1-4 | . | TRBV28 | . | TGTGCCAGCAGTTTAGGCAGGGTGGGTGAAAAACTGTTTTTT | CASSLGRVGEKLFF
TRBJ2-3 | few | TRBV7-9 | . | TGTGCCAGCAGCAAGATCCCGGGGAGCGCAGATACGCAGTATTTT | CASSKIPGSADTQYF
TRBJ2-3 | . | TRBV6-4 | TRBD1 | TGTGCCAGCAGTGACCCCAGGACAGGGTGGACGGATACGCAGTATTTT | CASSDPRTGWTDTQYF
TRBJ2-1 | . | TRBV25-1 | . | TGTGCCAGCTCCCCCCATTCGGCGGCCGGTGAGCAGTTCTTC | CASSPHSAAGEQFF
TRBJ2-3 | . | TRBV10-3 | . | TGTGCCATCAGTCTCGTTAGCACAGATACGCAGTATTTT | CAISLVSTDTQYF
TRBJ1-1 | . | TRBV28 | . | TGTGCCAGCAGTTTACCTCAGGGCACTGAAGCTTTCTTT | CASSLPQGTEAFF
TRBJ2-7 | . | TRBV18 | TRBD1 | TGTGCCAGCTCACTCGGCACCGGGACAGGGCACAACGAGCAGTACTTC | CASSLGTGTGHNEQYF
TRBJ2-1 | . | TRBV5-6 | TRBD2 | TGTGCCAGCAGCTCGGGTTACCTAGCGGGAGGTTACAATGAGCAGTTCTTC | CASSSGYLAGGYNEQFF
TRBJ1-2 | . | TRBV5-6 | . | TGTGCCAGCAGCTTGGAGCACAGGAATTTCTTTGGCTACACCTTC | CASSLEHRNFFGYTF
TRBJ2-3 | . | TRBV6-5 | TRBD2 | TGTGCCAGCAGTTACTCATGGGGAGGGGGCACAGATACGCAGTATTTT | CASSYSWGGGTDTQYF
TRBJ2-7 | . | TRBV19 | TRBD1 | TGTGCCAGTAGTATAGGCACAGGGGGGACCTACGAGCAGTACTTC | CASSIGTGGTYEQYF
TRBJ2-3 | once | TRBV7-6 | . | TGTGCCAGCAGCTTACTAACTCCTTTAGTACTAGAAGAGGCGGCAGATACGCAGTATTTT | CASSLLTPLVLEEAADTQYF